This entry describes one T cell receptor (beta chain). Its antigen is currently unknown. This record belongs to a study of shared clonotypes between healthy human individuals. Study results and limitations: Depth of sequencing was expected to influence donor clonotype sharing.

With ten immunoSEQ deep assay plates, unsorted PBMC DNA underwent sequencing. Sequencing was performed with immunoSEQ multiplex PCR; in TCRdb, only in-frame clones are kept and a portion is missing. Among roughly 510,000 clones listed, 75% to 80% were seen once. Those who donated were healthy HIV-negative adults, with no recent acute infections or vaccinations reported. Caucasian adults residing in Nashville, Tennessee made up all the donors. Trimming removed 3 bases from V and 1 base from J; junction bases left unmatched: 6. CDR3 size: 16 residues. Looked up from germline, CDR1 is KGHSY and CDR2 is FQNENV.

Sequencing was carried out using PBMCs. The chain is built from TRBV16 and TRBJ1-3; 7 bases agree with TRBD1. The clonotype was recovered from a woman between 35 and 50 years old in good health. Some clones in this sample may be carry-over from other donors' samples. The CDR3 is CASSQAGTASGNTIYF. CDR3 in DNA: TGTGCCAGCAGCCAGGCGGGGACAGCGTCTGGAAACACCATATATTTT.